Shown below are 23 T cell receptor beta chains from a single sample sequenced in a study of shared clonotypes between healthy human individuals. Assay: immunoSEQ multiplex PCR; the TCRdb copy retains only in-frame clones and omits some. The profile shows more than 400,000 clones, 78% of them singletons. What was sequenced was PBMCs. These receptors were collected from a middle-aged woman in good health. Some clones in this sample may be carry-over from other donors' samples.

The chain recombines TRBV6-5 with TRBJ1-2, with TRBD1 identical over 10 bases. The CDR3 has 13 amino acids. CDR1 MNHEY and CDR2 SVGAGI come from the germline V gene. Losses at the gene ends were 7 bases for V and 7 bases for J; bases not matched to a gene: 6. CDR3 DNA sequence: TGTGCCAGCACCTTCGGGGACAGGGGTGGCTACACCTTC. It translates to CASTFGDRGGYTF.

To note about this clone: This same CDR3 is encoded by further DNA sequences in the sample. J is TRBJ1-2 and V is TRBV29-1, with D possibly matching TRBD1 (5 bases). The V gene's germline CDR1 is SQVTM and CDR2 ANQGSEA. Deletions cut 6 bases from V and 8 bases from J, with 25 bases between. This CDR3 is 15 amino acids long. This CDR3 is CSVGGAGLSPGGYTF. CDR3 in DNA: TGCAGCGTCGGTGGAGCGGGGCTTAGCCCCGGCGGCTACACCTTC.

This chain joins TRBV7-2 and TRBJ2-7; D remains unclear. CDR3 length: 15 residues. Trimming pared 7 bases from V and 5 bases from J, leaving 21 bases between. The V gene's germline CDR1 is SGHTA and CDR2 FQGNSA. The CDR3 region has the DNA TGTGCCAGCAAGAAGACCCAGGCTAGTGGCGACGAGCAGTACTTC. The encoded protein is CASKKTQASGDEQYF. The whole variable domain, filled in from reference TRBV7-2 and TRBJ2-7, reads GAGVSQSPSNKVTEKGKDVELRCDPISGHTALYWYRQSLGQGLEFLIYFQGNSAPDKSGLPSDRFSAERTGGSVSTLTIQRTQQEDSAVYLCASKKTQASGDEQYFGPGTRLTVT.

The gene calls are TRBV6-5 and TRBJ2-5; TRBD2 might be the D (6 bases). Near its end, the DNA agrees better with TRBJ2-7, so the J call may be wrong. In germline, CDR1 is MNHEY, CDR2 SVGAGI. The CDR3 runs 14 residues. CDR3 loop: CASHSRLAPYEQYF. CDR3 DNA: TGTGCCAGCCATAGTAGGCTAGCGCCCTACGAGCAGTACTTC.

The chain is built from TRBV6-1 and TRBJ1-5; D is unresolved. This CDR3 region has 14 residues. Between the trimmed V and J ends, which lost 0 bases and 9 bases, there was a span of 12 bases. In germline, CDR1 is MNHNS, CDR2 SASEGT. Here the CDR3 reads CASSEAGPVGPQHF. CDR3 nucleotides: TGTGCCAGCAGTGAAGCTGGCCCCGTGGGGCCCCAGCATTTT.

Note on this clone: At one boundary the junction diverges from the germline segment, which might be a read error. The CDR3 DNA follows: TGTGCCAGCAGTTTGGACCGGGCGACCCAGTACTTC. It specifies CASSLDRATQYF. The gene calls are TRBV5-4 and TRBJ2-5; D remains unclear. This CDR3 contains 12 residues. The germline gives CDR1 SGHNT, CDR2 YYREEE (reference sequence).

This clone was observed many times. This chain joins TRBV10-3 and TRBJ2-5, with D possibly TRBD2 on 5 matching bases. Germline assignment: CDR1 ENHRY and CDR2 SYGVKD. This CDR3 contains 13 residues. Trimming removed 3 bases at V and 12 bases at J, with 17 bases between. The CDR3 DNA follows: TGTGCCATCAGTGACCCGAAGGAGGCAACCGAGTACTTC. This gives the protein CAISDPKEATEYF.

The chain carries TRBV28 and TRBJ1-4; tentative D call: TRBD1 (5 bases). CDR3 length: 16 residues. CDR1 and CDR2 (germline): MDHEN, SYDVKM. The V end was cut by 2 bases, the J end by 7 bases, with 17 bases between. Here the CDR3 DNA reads TGTGCCAGCAGTTTAGGGGGGACGGGCCAGCGTGAAAAACTGTTTTTT. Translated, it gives CASSLGGTGQREKLFF.

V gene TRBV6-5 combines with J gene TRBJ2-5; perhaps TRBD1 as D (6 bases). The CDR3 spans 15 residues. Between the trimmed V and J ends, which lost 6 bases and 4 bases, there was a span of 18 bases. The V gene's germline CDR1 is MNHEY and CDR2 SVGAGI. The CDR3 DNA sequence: TGTGCCAGCAGCTCCATGGGACGAGGGGGAGAGACCCAGTACTTC. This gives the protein CASSSMGRGGETQYF.

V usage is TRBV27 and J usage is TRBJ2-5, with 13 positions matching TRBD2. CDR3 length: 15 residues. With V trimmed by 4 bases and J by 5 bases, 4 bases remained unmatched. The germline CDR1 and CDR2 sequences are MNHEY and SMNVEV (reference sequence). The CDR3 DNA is TGTGCCAGCAGTTCCGGGACTAGCGGGATTGAGACCCAGTACTTC. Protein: CASSSGTSGIETQYF.

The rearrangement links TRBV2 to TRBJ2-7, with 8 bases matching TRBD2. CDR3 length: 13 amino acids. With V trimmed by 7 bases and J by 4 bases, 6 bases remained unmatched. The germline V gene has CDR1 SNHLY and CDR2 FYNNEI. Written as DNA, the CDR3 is TGTGCCAGCAAACCCGGGGGGGCTTACGAGCAGTACTTC. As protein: CASKPGGAYEQYF. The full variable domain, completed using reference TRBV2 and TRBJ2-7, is EPEVTQTPSHQVTQMGQEVILRCVPISNHLYFYWYRQILGQKVEFLVSFYNNEISEKSEIFDDQFSVERPDGSNFTLKIRSTKLEDSAMYFCASKPGGAYEQYFGPGTRLTVT.

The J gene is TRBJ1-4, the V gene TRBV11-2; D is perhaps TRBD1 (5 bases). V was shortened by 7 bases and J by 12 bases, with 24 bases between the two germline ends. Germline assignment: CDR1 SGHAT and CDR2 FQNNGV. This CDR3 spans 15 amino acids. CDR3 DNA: TGTGCCAGCACCTTTGGGGGTCAGGCCGATGGGGAACTGTTTTTT. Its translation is CASTFGGQADGELFF.

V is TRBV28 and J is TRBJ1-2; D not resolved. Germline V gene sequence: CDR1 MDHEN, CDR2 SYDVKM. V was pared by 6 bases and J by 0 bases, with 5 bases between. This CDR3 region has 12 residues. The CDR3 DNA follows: TGTGCCAGCAGAAGAACTAACTATGGCTACACCTTC. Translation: CASRRTNYGYTF.

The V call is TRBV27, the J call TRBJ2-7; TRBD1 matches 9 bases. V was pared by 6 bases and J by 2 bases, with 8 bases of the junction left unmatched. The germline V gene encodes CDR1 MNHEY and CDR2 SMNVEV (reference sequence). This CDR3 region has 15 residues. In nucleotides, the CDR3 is TGTGCCAGCAGGGTTACAGGGGGCGCAACCTACGAGCAGTACTTC. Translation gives CASRVTGGATYEQYF.

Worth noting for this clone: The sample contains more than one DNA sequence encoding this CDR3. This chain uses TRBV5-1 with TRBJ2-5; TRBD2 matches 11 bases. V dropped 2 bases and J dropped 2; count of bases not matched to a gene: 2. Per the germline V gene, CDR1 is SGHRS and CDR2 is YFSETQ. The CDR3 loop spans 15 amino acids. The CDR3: CASSFLAGGQETQYF. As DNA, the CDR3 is TGCGCCAGCAGCTTTCTAGCGGGAGGACAAGAGACCCAGTACTTC.

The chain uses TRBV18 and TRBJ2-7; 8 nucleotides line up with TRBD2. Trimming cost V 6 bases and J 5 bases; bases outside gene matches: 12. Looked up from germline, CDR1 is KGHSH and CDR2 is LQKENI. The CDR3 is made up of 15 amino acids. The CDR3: CASSPGLVGQNEQYF. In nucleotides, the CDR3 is TGTGCCAGCTCCCCGGGACTAGTCGGGCAGAACGAGCAGTACTTC.

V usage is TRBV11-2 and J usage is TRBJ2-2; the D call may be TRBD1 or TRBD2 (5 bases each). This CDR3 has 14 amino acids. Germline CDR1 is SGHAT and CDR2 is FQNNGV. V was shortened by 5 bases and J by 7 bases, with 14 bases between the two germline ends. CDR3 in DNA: TGTGCCAGCAGCCAAACCGGGACGGTCGGGGAGCTGTTTTTT. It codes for CASSQTGTVGELFF. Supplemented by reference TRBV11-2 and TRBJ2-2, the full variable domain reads EAGVAQSPRYKIIEKRQSVAFWCNPISGHATLYWYQQILGQGPKLLIQFQNNGVVDDSQLPKDRFSAERLKGVDSTLKIQPAKLEDSAVYLCASSQTGTVGELFFGEGSRLTVL.

In DNA form, the CDR3 reads TGTGCCAGTAGTATAGACAGGGCTGGCAATCAGCCCCAGCATTTT. The encoded protein is CASSIDRAGNQPQHF. This chain links TRBV19 with TRBJ1-5; possible D gene TRBD1, 5 bases. Germline V gene lookup returns CDR1 LNHDA and CDR2 SQIVND (reference sequence). The ends were cut back, 0 bases at V and 2 bases at J, with 8 bases in the middle. CDR3 length: 15 residues.

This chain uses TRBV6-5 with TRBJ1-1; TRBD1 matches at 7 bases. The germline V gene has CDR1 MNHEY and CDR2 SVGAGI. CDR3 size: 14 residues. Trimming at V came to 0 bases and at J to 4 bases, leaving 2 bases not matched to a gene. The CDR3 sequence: CASSYSWDSTEAFF. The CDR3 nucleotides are TGTGCCAGCAGTTACTCGTGGGACAGCACTGAAGCTTTCTTT.

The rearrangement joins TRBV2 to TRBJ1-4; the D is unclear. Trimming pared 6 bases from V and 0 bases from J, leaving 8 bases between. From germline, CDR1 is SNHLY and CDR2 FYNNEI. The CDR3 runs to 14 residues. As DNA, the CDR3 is TGTGCCAGCAGACCACAAACAACTAATGAAAAACTGTTTTTT. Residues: CASRPQTTNEKLFF.

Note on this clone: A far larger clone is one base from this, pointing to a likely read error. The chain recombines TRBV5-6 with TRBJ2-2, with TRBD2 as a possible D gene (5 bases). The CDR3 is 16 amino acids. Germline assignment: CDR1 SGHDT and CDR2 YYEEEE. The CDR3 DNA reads TGTGCCAGCAGCTTGCAGGCAGGTAATAGGTCCGGGGAGCTGGTTTTT. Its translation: CASSLQAGNRSGELVF.

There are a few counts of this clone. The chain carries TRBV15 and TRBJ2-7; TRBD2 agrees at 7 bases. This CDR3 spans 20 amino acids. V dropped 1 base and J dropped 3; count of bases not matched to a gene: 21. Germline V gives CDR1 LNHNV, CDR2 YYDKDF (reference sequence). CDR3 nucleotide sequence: TGTGCCACCAGCAGAGGTGTGAGGGTGTTAGCGGCCGGGGGGAACTACGAGCAGTACTTC. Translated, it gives CATSRGVRVLAAGGNYEQYF.

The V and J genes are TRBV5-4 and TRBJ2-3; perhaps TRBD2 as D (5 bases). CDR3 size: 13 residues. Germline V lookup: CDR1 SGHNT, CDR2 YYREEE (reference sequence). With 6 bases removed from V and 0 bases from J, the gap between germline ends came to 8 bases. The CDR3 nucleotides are TGTGCCAGCAACCGCGGGAGCACAGATACGCAGTATTTT. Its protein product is CASNRGSTDTQYF.